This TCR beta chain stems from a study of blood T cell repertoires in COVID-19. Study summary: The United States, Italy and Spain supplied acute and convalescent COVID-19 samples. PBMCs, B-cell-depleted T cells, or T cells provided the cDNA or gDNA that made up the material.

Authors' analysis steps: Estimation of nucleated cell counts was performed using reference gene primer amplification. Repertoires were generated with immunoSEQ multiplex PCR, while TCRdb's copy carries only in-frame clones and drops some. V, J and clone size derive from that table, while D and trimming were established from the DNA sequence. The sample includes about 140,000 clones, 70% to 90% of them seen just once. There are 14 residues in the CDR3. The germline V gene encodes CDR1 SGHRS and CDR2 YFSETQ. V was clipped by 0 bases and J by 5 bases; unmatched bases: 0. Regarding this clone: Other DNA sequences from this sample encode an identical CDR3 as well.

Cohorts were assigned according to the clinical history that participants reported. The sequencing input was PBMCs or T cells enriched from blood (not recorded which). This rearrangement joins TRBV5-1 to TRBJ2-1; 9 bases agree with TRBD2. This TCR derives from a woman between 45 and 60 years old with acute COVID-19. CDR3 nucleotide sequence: TGCGCCAGCAGCTTGGGACTAGCGGACAATGAGCAGTTCTTC. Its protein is CASSLGLADNEQFF. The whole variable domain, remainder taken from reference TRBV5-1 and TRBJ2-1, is KAGVTQTPRYLIKTRGQQVTLSCSPISGHRSVSWYQQTPGQGLQFLFEYFSETQRNKGNFPGRFSGRQFSNSRSEMNVSTLELGDSALYLCASSLGLADNEQFFGPGTRLTVL.